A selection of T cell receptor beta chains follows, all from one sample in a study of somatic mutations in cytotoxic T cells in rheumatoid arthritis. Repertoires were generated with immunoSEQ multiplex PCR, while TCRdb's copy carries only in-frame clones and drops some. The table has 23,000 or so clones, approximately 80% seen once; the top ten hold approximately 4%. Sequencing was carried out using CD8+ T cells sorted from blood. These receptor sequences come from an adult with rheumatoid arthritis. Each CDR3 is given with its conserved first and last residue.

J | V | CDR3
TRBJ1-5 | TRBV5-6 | CASSLGTNQPQHF
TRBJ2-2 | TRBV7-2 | CASSSRTGANTGELFF
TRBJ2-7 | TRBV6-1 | CASSEYSGDYEQYF
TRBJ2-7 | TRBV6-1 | CASSGPILASLEEQYF
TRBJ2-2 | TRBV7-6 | CASSLVTGSTGELFF
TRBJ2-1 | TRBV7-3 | CASSSTPGSTSNEQFF
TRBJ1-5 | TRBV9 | CASSPLGQGRSNQPQHF
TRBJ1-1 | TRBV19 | CASSIEGGEAFF
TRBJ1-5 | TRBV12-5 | CASGWDRDQPQHF
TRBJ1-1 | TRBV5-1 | CASSFQGETEAFF
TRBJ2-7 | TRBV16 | CASSPKIGGEQYF
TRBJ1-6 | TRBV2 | CASSVSAPLGSPLHF
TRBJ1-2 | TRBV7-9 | CASSLGGGGYGYTF
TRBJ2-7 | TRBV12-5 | CASGLVRYEQYF
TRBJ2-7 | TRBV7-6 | CASSLGDAATYEQYF
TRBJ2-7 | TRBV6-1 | CASLSGHLSYEQYF
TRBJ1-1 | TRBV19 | CDRQGRDTEAFF
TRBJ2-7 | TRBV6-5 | CASSVDRAYEQYF
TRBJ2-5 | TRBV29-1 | CSVEPAGGPEETQYF
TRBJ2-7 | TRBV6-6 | CASSYSRLARDEQYF
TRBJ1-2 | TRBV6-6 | CASRQGSGGYTF
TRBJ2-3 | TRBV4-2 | CASSRGTDTQYF
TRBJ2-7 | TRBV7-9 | CASSFGQGATYEQYF
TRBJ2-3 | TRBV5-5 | CASSLSGGGVDTQYF
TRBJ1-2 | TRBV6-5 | CASTMGNRVDGYTF
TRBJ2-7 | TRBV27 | CASSFGGRGLYYEQYF
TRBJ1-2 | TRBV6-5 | CASSYLPSYGYTF
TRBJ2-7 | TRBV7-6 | CASSLGPGGGYEQYF
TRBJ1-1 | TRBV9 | CASSVHEGLNTEAFF
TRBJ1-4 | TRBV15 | CATSQGATNEKLFF
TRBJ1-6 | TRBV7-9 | CASSLGGNSPLHF
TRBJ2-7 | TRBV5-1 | CASSQSPGAYEQYF
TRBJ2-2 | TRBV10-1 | CASSAGGNTGELFF
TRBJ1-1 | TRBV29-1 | CSVEVGHGAAFF
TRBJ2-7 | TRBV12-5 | CASGSFGRTYEQYF
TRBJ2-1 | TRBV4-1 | CASSNIYSPDEQFF
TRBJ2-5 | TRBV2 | CASSVEALETQYF
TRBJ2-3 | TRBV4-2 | CASSQDLKRGAADTQYF
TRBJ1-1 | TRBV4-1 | CASSQGGRGWNTEAFF
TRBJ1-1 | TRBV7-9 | CASSLGYTEAFF
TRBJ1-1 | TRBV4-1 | CASSQNTMNTEAFF
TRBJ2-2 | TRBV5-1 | CASSPSGTAINTGELFF
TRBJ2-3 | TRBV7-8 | CASSAGASETQYF
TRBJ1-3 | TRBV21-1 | CASSKENPGPSGNTIYF
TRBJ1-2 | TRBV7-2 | CASSPTGSYGYTF
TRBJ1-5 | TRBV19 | CASSIMPGDNQPQHF
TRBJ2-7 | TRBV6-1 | CASSETTGGGNEQYF
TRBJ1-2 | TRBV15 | CATSPSMGSEYYGYTF
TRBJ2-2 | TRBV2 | CGCQQGWDTAGELFF
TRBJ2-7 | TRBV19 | CASSIRAGLSTYEQYF
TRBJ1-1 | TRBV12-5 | CASGREGGTGERSTEAFF
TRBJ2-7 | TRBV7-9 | CASTARGQGSYEQYF
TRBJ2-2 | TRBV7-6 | CASSLALSSGGTNTGELFF
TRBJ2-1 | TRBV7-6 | CAVAGGPSYNEQFF